A single sample gave rise to the 31 T cell receptor beta chains below, sequenced in a study of brain T cells in children with intractable seizures. Sequencing used immunoSEQ multiplex PCR; TCRdb keeps in-frame clones, though not all of them. The profile shows fewer than 150,000 clones, 94% of them singletons. Sequences were derived from peripheral blood, sampled at surgery. The receptors come from a boy in the first two years of life with hemimegalencephaly and intractable seizures.

The chain has TRBV5-1 and TRBJ2-3; D possibly corresponds to TRBD2 (6 bases). The CDR3 is 15 residues long. Germline values: CDR1 SGHRS, CDR2 YFSETQ. The germline V and J ends were trimmed by 4 bases and 3 bases, with 15 bases remaining between them. In DNA form, the CDR3 reads TGCGCCAGCAGCCAGACTAGGATGGGGACAGATACGCAGTATTTT. Protein sequence: CASSQTRMGTDTQYF.

V and J are TRBV2 and TRBJ2-7; possible D gene TRBD1, 6 bases. Germline V CDR1 and CDR2: SNHLY, FYNNEI. Trimming left V 5 bases short and J 6 bases short, with 14 bases between. The CDR3 is 13 residues long. The CDR3 bases are TGTGCCAGCAGTCCGGGGTTAGGGGGCGAGCAGTACTTC. Translation: CASSPGLGGEQYF.

This clone was observed a single time. The V call is TRBV30, the J call TRBJ1-1; D unclear. Per germline, CDR1 GTSNPN and CDR2 SVGIG (reference sequence). V lost 0 bases and J lost 4, with 15 bases in between. CDR3 length: 15 amino acids. In DNA, the CDR3 is TGTGCCTGGAGTGTACATGGAGGGTTGACCACTGAAGCTTTCTTT. This sequence encodes CAWSVHGGLTTEAFF.

This clone was counted once. The chain couples TRBV29-1 to TRBJ2-7; no clear D. The CDR3 consists of 11 residues. Germline V gene data show CDR1 as SQVTM and CDR2 as ANQGSEA. V was pared by 4 bases and J by 4 bases, with 8 bases between. The CDR3 reads CSVGYQYEQYF. CDR3 nucleotide sequence: TGCAGCGTTGGATACCAATACGAGCAGTACTTC.

This clone was picked up one time. V usage is TRBV6-2 or TRBV6-3 and J usage is TRBJ2-1, with 9 bases that match TRBD2. The CDR3 sequence is 15 residues long. Germline assignment: CDR1 MNHEY and CDR2 SVGEGT. Germline trimming cut 2 bases from V and 2 bases from J; bases unmatched to any gene: 1. CDR3 loop: CASSYRLAAYNEQFF. For the CDR3, the DNA is TGTGCCAGCAGTTACAGACTAGCGGCCTACAATGAGCAGTTCTTC.

The V and J genes are TRBV19 and TRBJ1-4, with D hard to call. Germline V lookup: CDR1 LNHDA, CDR2 SQIVND (reference sequence). V lost 5 bases and J lost 3, with 7 bases in between. This CDR3 is 13 amino acids long. The CDR3 sequence: CASSGQSNEKLFF. DNA of the CDR3: TGTGCCAGTAGTGGGCAGTCTAATGAAAAACTGTTTTTT.

V gene TRBV24-1 combines with J gene TRBJ2-5; the D gene is possibly TRBD1 (5 bases). The CDR3 loop spans 15 amino acids. V was pared by 4 bases and J by 4 bases, with 15 bases between. Germline V CDR1 and CDR2: KGHDR, SFDVKD. CDR3 in amino acids: CATSDPRQGSETQYF. DNA for the CDR3: TGTGCCACCAGTGACCCGCGCCAGGGATCAGAGACCCAGTACTTC.

The chain combines TRBV19 with TRBJ1-4; 11 bases agree with TRBD1. V shed 4 bases and J 7 bases; nucleotides not matched to a gene: 5. Germline loops: CDR1 LNHDA, CDR2 SQIVND (reference sequence). This CDR3 spans 15 amino acids. CDR3 loop: CASSKTGTGGEKLFF. DNA of the CDR3: TGTGCCAGTAGTAAAACCGGGACAGGGGGTGAAAAACTGTTTTTT.

The genes are TRBV5-1 and TRBJ2-5; D is possibly TRBD1 (6 bases). Per germline, CDR1 SGHRS and CDR2 YFSETQ. Trimming took 4 bases from V and 5 from J, leaving 15 bases between them. This CDR3 is 14 amino acids long. The CDR3 here is CASSQSRGRETQYF. CDR3 DNA: TGCGCCAGCAGCCAGAGCAGGGGCCGGGAGACCCAGTACTTC.

V is TRBV27 and J is TRBJ2-6; D is uncertain. This CDR3 spans 14 amino acids. V shed 2 bases and J shed 0 bases, with 2 bases lying between them. Per germline, CDR1 MNHEY and CDR2 SMNVEV (reference sequence). The CDR3, as DNA: TGTGCCAGCAGTTTACACTCTGGGGCCAACGTCCTGACTTTC. Protein product: CASSLHSGANVLTF.

This chain joins TRBV19 and TRBJ1-5; D call uncertain. Per the germline V gene, CDR1 is LNHDA and CDR2 is SQIVND (reference sequence). This CDR3 contains 14 residues. V lost 6 bases, J lost 2 bases, and 11 bases lay in between. CDR3 loop: CASRLGRGNQPQHF. DNA for the CDR3: TGTGCCAGTAGACTAGGTCGGGGCAATCAGCCCCAGCATTTT.

The rearrangement links TRBV4-1 to TRBJ1-1; D uncertain. The V gene lost 6 bases and the J gene lost 8 bases, with 19 bases spanning the gap. This CDR3 is 14 amino acids long. Germline values: CDR1 MGHRA, CDR2 YSYEKL. CDR3 coding DNA: TGCGCCAGCAGAAAAGTGGCCGGTTGGGGAGAAGCTTTCTTT. Translation gives CASRKVAGWGEAFF.

This clone was seen a few times. J is TRBJ2-1 and V is TRBV12-3 or TRBV12-4; D is unresolved. The CDR3 loop spans 13 amino acids. The V end was cut by 2 bases, the J end by 2 bases, with 4 bases between. The CDR3 nucleotides read TGTGCCAGCAGTTTATATCCCTACAATGAGCAGTTCTTC. Protein sequence: CASSLYPYNEQFF.

The chain uses TRBV23-1 and TRBJ1-5; 9 bases fit TRBD1. TRBV23-1 counts as an open reading frame of uncertain function. The ends lost 2 bases at V and 4 bases at J; junction bases unmatched: 12. There are 18 residues in the CDR3. CDR3 region: CASSQIRTGGLGNQPQHF. CDR3 DNA: TGCGCCAGCAGTCAAATCCGAACAGGGGGCTTGGGGAATCAGCCCCAGCATTTT.

This chain joins TRBV5-1 and TRBJ2-5, with D tentatively TRBD1 (5 bases). This CDR3 has 14 amino acids. V shed 2 bases and J shed 10 bases, with 18 bases lying between them. CDR1 and CDR2 (germline): SGHRS, YFSETQ. The CDR3 reads CASSFSPTSGFQYF. The CDR3 DNA follows: TGCGCCAGCAGCTTCTCCCCTACCTCAGGGTTCCAGTACTTC.

The chain combines TRBV5-1 with TRBJ1-1; no clear D. The CDR3 contains 15 residues. V lost 0 bases and J lost 1, with 10 bases in between. Germline V lookup: CDR1 SGHRS, CDR2 YFSETQ. CDR3 in DNA: TGCGCCAGCAGCTTGGAGACCGCCGAGAACACTGAAGCTTTCTTT. Its protein product is CASSLETAENTEAFF.

The chain combines TRBV10-3 with TRBJ2-3; maybe TRBD2 (6 bases). This CDR3 is 14 amino acids long. The V and J ends lost 8 bases and 0 bases respectively, with 12 bases between them. Looked up from germline, CDR1 is ENHRY and CDR2 is SYGVKD. In DNA form, the CDR3 reads TGTGCCATCGGGGAAGCGGGTAGCACAGATACGCAGTATTTT. As protein: CAIGEAGSTDTQYF.

This clone is a singleton in its sample. The chain recombines TRBV28 with TRBJ2-3, with 13 bases matching TRBD2. The CDR3 sequence is 16 residues long. J lost 4 bases, V lost 5 bases, and 6 bases had no gene match. CDR1 MDHEN and CDR2 SYDVKM come from the germline V gene. The CDR3 here is CASSILAGGPPDTQYF. CDR3 in DNA: TGTGCCAGCAGTATACTAGCGGGAGGGCCCCCAGATACGCAGTATTTT.

The rearrangement joins TRBV5-1 to TRBJ2-1; 7 bases line up with TRBD2. The CDR3 has 14 residues. V lost 4 bases, J lost 5 bases, and 6 bases stayed unmatched. The germline V gene encodes CDR1 SGHRS and CDR2 YFSETQ. CDR3 nucleotides: TGCGCCAGCAGCACTGGACTAGTTGACAATGAGCAGTTCTTC. Its protein product is CASSTGLVDNEQFF.

The rearrangement links TRBV20-1 to TRBJ2-5; unclear D gene. Between the trimmed V and J ends, which lost 3 bases and 1 base, there was a span of 6 bases. The CDR3 is made up of 12 amino acids. Germline assignment: CDR1 DFQATT and CDR2 SNEGSKA (reference sequence). CDR3 sequence: CSASQAQETQYF. The CDR3 nucleotides are TGCAGTGCTAGTCAGGCCCAAGAGACCCAGTACTTC.

The chain has TRBV28 and TRBJ2-6; no definite D call. The V and J ends lost 4 bases and 0 bases respectively, with 7 bases between them. Germline CDR1 and CDR2: MDHEN and SYDVKM. CDR3 length: 15 amino acids. CDR3 sequence (DNA): TGTGCCAGCAGTTCTCGACACTCTGGGGCCAACGTCCTGACTTTC. Amino acid sequence: CASSSRHSGANVLTF.

The rearrangement uses TRBV4-1 and TRBJ2-1; 14 nucleotides align to TRBD2. Germline V gives CDR1 MGHRA, CDR2 YSYEKL. J lost 10 bases, V lost 4 bases, and 9 bases had no gene match. This CDR3 is 16 amino acids long. The CDR3, as DNA: TGCGCCAGCAGCCTTCGACTAGCGGGAGGGCCAGAGGAGCAGTTCTTC. Protein product: CASSLRLAGGPEEQFF.

This sequence joins TRBV6-2 or TRBV6-3 and TRBJ2-2; D gene ambiguous. This CDR3 contains 11 residues. V lost 6 bases and J lost 7, with 6 bases in between. The V gene's germline CDR1 is MNHEY and CDR2 SVGEGT. The CDR3 sequence: CASSPDGELFF. CDR3 nucleotides: TGTGCCAGCAGCCCCGACGGGGAGCTGTTTTTT.

The chain links TRBV7-2 to TRBJ2-3, with D maybe TRBD2 (5 bases). Deletions cut 6 bases from V and 2 bases from J, with 12 bases between. The CDR3 consists of 14 residues. Germline lookup yields CDR1 SGHTA and CDR2 FQGNSA. The CDR3 sequence: CASRFTGYTDTQYF. The CDR3 DNA is TGTGCCAGCAGATTCACGGGGTACACAGATACGCAGTATTTT.

This chain uses TRBV6-2 or TRBV6-3 with TRBJ2-2; D tentatively reads TRBD1 or TRBD2 (7 bases each). Between the trimmed V and J ends, which lost 5 bases and 5 bases, there was a span of 15 bases. The CDR3 has 15 amino acids. Germline CDR1 is MNHEY and CDR2 is SVGEGT. CDR3 protein: CASSNAGGGTGELFF. The CDR3 bases are TGTGCCAGCAGTAACGCAGGGGGAGGGACCGGGGAGCTGTTTTTT.

This clone was recorded once. This sequence joins TRBV7-2 and TRBJ2-3; no definite D call. The length of the CDR3 is 15 residues. Germline-derived CDR1 and CDR2 are SGHTA and FQGNSA. Deletions cut 1 base from V and 2 bases from J, with 10 bases between. CDR3 amino acids: CASSLVPAFTDTQYF. CDR3 coding DNA: TGTGCCAGCAGCTTAGTTCCGGCGTTCACAGATACGCAGTATTTT.

The chain carries TRBV3-1 (or the pseudogene TRBV3-2) and TRBJ2-4; 10 bases line up with TRBD1. The V and J ends lost 4 bases and 3 bases, in that order; junction bases with no gene match: 6. CDR3 size: 16 residues. Germline CDR1 reads LGHDT; CDR2 reads YNNKEL (reference sequence). DNA for the CDR3: TGTGCCAGCAGCCGAGGACAGGGGGGAGGCAAAAACATTCAGTACTTC. Translation: CASSRGQGGGKNIQYF.

This chain joins TRBV2 and TRBJ2-7; the D gene is possibly TRBD2 (7 bases). The CDR3 loop spans 13 amino acids. Trimming stripped 10 bases from V and 0 bases from J, with 13 bases between. Germline V gene lookup returns CDR1 SNHLY and CDR2 FYNNEI. CDR3 coding DNA: TGTGCCACTGAGGGGGGGAGCTCCTACGAGCAGTACTTC. It specifies CATEGGSSYEQYF.

The V and J genes are TRBV5-1 and TRBJ1-1; 9 bases are a match to TRBD1. The length of the CDR3 is 16 residues. V lost 0 bases, J lost 5 bases, and 8 bases stayed unmatched. Germline V lookup: CDR1 SGHRS, CDR2 YFSETQ. CDR3 DNA: TGCGCCAGCAGCTTGGTCCCTACAGGGGGCGGGACTGAAGCTTTCTTT. It is translated as CASSLVPTGGGTEAFF.

Concerning this clone itself: The same CDR3 is also encoded by other DNA sequences in this sample. J is TRBJ1-5 and V is TRBV5-1, with a weak D call TRBD1 (5 bases). This CDR3 has 14 residues. The V end was cut by 1 base, the J end by 4 bases, with 9 bases between. From germline, CDR1 is SGHRS and CDR2 YFSETQ. The DNA for the CDR3 is TGCGCCAGCAGCTTGAGGGGAGGAAATCAGCCCCAGCATTTT. Translation gives CASSLRGGNQPQHF.

The gene calls are TRBV4-1 and TRBJ2-7; D unresolved. The CDR3 contains 14 residues. Germline V gene sequence: CDR1 MGHRA, CDR2 YSYEKL. V lost 4 bases, J lost 4 bases, and 14 bases lay in between. CDR3 loop: CASSPSSSWYEQYF. The CDR3 coding sequence is TGCGCCAGCAGCCCCTCGTCGTCTTGGTACGAGCAGTACTTC.